Below, 19 T cell receptor beta chains from the same sample are listed, as sequenced in a study of tumor-infiltrating lymphocytes in primary liver carcinoma. With approximately 470 ng total RNA as template and a constant-region primer, TCR beta cDNA was made. Libraries for TCR beta were built through three nested multiplex PCR rounds, which together made up a slightly modified ARM-PCR procedure. It was with TRBV1-TRBV30 forward primers and a C-beta reverse primer that the first two PCR rounds were run, at approximately 10 cycles each. One entry per CDR3 protein, called by TCRdb with MiXCR from the multiplex PCR reads. The sample contains approximately 330,000 distinct CDR3 sequences, roughly two thirds of which appear only once. Unsorted whole blood supplied the RNA, and germline DNA was extracted too. The sample consisted of peripheral blood. Receptor source: a middle-aged man with primary liver carcinoma and hepatitis B virus infection.

In this sample, this clonotype turned up once. This chain uses TRBV11-2 with TRBJ2-6; 8 bases match TRBD1. CDR1 and CDR2 (germline): SGHAT, FQNNGV. The CDR3 runs 18 residues. With 0 bases clipped from V and 1 base from J, the junction kept 5 bases outside the gene matches. For the CDR3, the DNA is TGTGCCAGCAGCTTAGACAGGGGGCTCTATTCTGGGGCCAACGTCCTGACTTTC. It encodes CASSLDRGLYSGANVLTF.

For this clonotype: The junction and the germline gene differ at one end; a read error may be behind it. The J gene is TRBJ2-3, the V gene TRBV4-2; D remains unclear. Germline V gives CDR1 LGHNA, CDR2 YNFKEQ. The CDR3 has 16 residues. The CDR3, as DNA: TGCGCCAGCAGCCAACATCTTAGCCGGCTCACAGATACGCAGTATTTT. Protein product: CASSQHLSRLTDTQYF.

As for this clonotype: This may come from a read error, since a much larger clone is one base off. The V and J genes are TRBV6-2 or TRBV6-3 and TRBJ1-6; the D is unclear. This CDR3 comprises 15 residues. Germline CDR1 MNHEY, CDR2 SVGEGT. The CDR3 is CAGSYLRQVDSPLHF. The CDR3 DNA reads as TGTGCCGGCAGTTATTTGAGGCAGGTGGACTCACCCCTCCACTTT.

This clonotype was found many times. J is TRBJ2-1 and V is TRBV6-6, with D perhaps TRBD2 (5 bases). Germline lookup yields CDR1 MNHNY and CDR2 SVGAGI (reference sequence). Trimming left V 2 bases short and J 10 bases short, with 9 bases between. This CDR3 contains 12 residues. The CDR3 loop reads CASSYGENEQFF. CDR3 nucleotides: TGTGCCAGCAGTTACGGGGAGAACGAGCAGTTCTTC.

This clonotype came up a few times. One base away lies a much larger clone, so this may be a sequencing read error. The chain links TRBV4-2 to TRBJ1-6, with no clear D. This CDR3 region has 14 residues. Per the germline V gene, CDR1 is LGHNA and CDR2 is YNFKEQ. The CDR3 loop is CASSQGEPNPPLHF. The CDR3, as DNA: TGTGCCAGCAGCCAAGGGGAACCTAATCCACCCCTCCACTTT.

The V and J genes are TRBV5-6 and TRBJ1-6, with D possibly matching TRBD1 (6 bases). Germline V gives CDR1 SGHDT, CDR2 YYEEEE. The CDR3 runs 14 residues. V was trimmed by 1 base and J by 9 bases, leaving 11 bases between them. As DNA, the CDR3 is TGTGCCAGCAGCTTGTATCAGGGGTCTTCACCCCTCCACTTT. It yields the protein CASSLYQGSSPLHF.

On this clonotype itself: The junction departs from the called germline gene at one end, perhaps through a read error. The rearrangement links TRBV6-5 to TRBJ2-7, with a tentative D call TRBD2 (5 bases). Germline CDR1 MNHEY, CDR2 SVGAGI. The CDR3 sequence is 14 residues long. CDR3 loop: CAISYSGGGYEQYF. The CDR3, as DNA: TGTGCCATCAGTTACAGTGGCGGAGGTTACGAGCAGTACTTC.

In regard to this clonotype: Since the CDR3 does not end with the conserved phenylalanine or tryptophan, this likely comes from a read error. The DNA is left out, because the CDR3 cannot be placed on it with certainty; the CDR3 is given as TCRdb lists it. V gene TRBV11-2 combines with J gene TRBJ2-1. Inclusive of both ends, the CDR3 amounts to 14 amino acids. CDR1 is SGHAT, CDR2 FQNNGV, per germline. Here the CDR3 reads CASSLSWSSNERFS.

Concerning this clonotype: An end of the junction does not agree with germline; a read error may underlie this. CDR3: CSIVGRLAYIEQFF. DNA for the CDR3: TGCAGCATCGTCGGGAGGCTGGCCTACATTGAGCAGTTCTTC. The genes are TRBV29-1 and TRBJ2-1, with TRBD2 matching over 7 bases. Germline V gives CDR1 SQVTM, CDR2 ANQGSEA. The CDR3 is 14 residues long.

About this clonotype: A much larger clone sits a single nucleotide away, making a read error possible. The chain couples TRBV6-6 to TRBJ1-5, with 9 bases that match TRBD1. Germline CDR1 reads MNHNY; CDR2 reads SVGAGI (reference sequence). The CDR3 loop spans 16 amino acids. The CDR3 loop is CARSYRLQGAHQPQHF. The CDR3 DNA follows: TGTGCCAGAAGTTACCGGTTACAGGGGGCACATCAGCCCCAGCATTTT.

This clonotype was seen only a few times. The chain links TRBV28 to TRBJ2-7; 13 positions agree with TRBD2. The germline V gene encodes CDR1 MDHEN and CDR2 SYDVKM. The CDR3 spans 16 residues. V lost 5 bases to trimming and J lost 2 bases; unmatched junction nucleotides: 6. In nucleotides, the CDR3 is TGTGCCAGCAGTCCGCGACTAGCGGGAGGACCCTACGAGCAGTACTTC. It is translated as CASSPRLAGGPYEQYF.

On this clonotype: This CDR3 fails to terminate in the conserved phenylalanine or tryptophan, so it likely reflects a read error. It is unclear where the CDR3 begins or ends on the DNA, so no DNA is shown, and the CDR3 is as TCRdb lists it. The chain combines TRBV6-2 or TRBV6-3 with TRBJ2-1. The CDR3 numbers 12 amino acids, ends counted. The V gene's germline CDR1 is MNHEY and CDR2 SVGEGT. CDR3 in amino acids: CASSRSRNERFL.

On this clonotype itself: One end of the junction fails to match germline, which may point to a read error. The chain has TRBV12-3 or TRBV12-4 and TRBJ2-5; perhaps TRBD1 as D (6 bases). The CDR3 sequence is 13 residues long. The CDR3 is CASSLSGVDTQNF. The DNA of the CDR3 is TGTGCCAGCAGTTTGTCAGGGGTCGACACCCAGAACTTC.

This clonotype was seen repeatedly, ten times or more. The chain recombines TRBV11-2 with TRBJ2-7; D unclear. V dropped 3 bases and J dropped 2 bases, with 11 bases sitting between them. Per germline, CDR1 SGHAT and CDR2 FQNNGV. The CDR3 covers 14 residues. This CDR3 reads CASSFQAEAYEQYF. The CDR3 DNA is TGTGCCAGCAGCTTTCAGGCAGAAGCCTACGAGCAGTACTTC. Combining the CDR3 with reference TRBV11-2 and TRBJ2-7 gives the whole variable domain EAGVAQSPRYKIIEKRQSVAFWCNPISGHATLYWYQQILGQGPKLLIQFQNNGVVDDSQLPKDRFSAERLKGVDSTLKIQPAKLEDSAVYLCASSFQAEAYEQYFGPGTRLTVT.

About this clonotype: This may be a read error, as it is one base from a much larger clone. The J gene is TRBJ2-3, the V gene TRBV4-1; 7 positions agree with TRBD1. The CDR3 length is 17 residues. Germline loops: CDR1 MGHRA, CDR2 YSYEKL. V shed 3 bases and J 1 base; nucleotides not matched to a gene: 10. CDR3 DNA: TGCGCCAGCAGCCAGGGCCTGACAGGGCTTGGCACAGATACGCAGTATTTT. Its protein is CASSQGLTGLGTDTQYF.

In its sample, this clonotype was seen once. The junction and the germline gene differ at one end; a read error may be behind it. This chain connects TRBV6-1 to TRBJ1-1, with TRBD1 identical over 7 bases. This CDR3 is 15 amino acids long. CDR1 is MNHNS and CDR2 is SASEGT in the germline V gene. CDR3 bases: TGCGCCAGCAGGGGGGATGACGCGGGAGTGACTGAAGCTTTCTTT. This gives the protein CASRGDDAGVTEAFF.

This clonotype has more than one count but fewer than ten. A read error may produce the germline difference seen at one junction end. The chain uses TRBV10-3 and TRBJ2-7, with 9 bases fitting TRBD2. CDR1 is ENHRY and CDR2 is SYGVKD in the germline V gene. The CDR3 is 16 residues long. The CDR3 region is CATTDVSGRGSYGQYF. For the CDR3, the DNA is TGTGCCACCACAGACGTTAGCGGGAGAGGTTCCTACGGGCAGTACTTC.

In nucleotides, the CDR3 is TGTGCCTGGAGTGGGCTAGCGGGGGGAGATACGCAGTATTTT. It is translated as CAWSGLAGGDTQYF. The chain recombines TRBV30 with TRBJ2-3; 11 bases map to TRBD2. There are 14 residues in the CDR3. The V gene end was trimmed by 1 base and the J gene end by 5 bases; junction bases not matched to a gene: 2. Germline V gives CDR1 GTSNPN, CDR2 SVGIG (reference sequence).

This clonotype was counted once. The genes are TRBV6-1 and TRBJ2-1; D perhaps matches TRBD2 (6 bases). This CDR3 has 17 amino acids. The V gene's germline CDR1 is MNHNS and CDR2 SASEGT. V was clipped by 5 bases and J by 5 bases, with 22 bases between them. CDR3 protein: CASSYYQTSGTHNEQFF. CDR3 coding DNA: TGTGCCAGCAGTTACTACCAGACTAGTGGGACCCACAATGAGCAGTTCTTC.